The clone carrying this T cell receptor (beta chain) was detected a few times. The antigen is not known. Other nucleotide sequences in the sample specify the same CDR3. This entry is derived from a study of OX40 agonist ivuxolimab in advanced cancers. Study overall: Dosing consisted of intravenous ivuxolimab at 0.01 to 10 mg/kg every 2 weeks. Previous treatment with anti-PD-1, anti-PD-L1 or anti-CTLA-4 therapy was allowed; more than 35% had received some. Participants averaged approximately 60 years of age (range roughly 23 to 90) and were roughly 80% male. Study-level findings and limits: Expanded clones were, on average, more numerous in CD8+ T cells than in CD4+.

V lost 0 bases and J 3 bases, leaving 7 bases between the germline ends. This CDR3 contains 13 residues. Germline CDR1 reads SGHRS; CDR2 reads YFSETQ. TCRdb's copy holds only in-frame clones and misses some; the assay was immunoSEQ multiplex PCR. Of about 70,000 clones listed, 80% to 90% are singletons. The genes are TRBV5-1 and TRBJ2-7; D may be TRBD2 (6 bases). The source was CD4+ or CD8+ T cells sorted from blood, collected in a trial of the OX40 agonist ivuxolimab. This TCR derives from an adult with an advanced solid tumor such as melanoma, head and neck, liver or kidney cancer. Here the CDR3 reads CASSLGGNYEQYF. CDR3 bases: TGCGCCAGCAGCTTGGGCGGGAACTACGAGCAGTACTTC.